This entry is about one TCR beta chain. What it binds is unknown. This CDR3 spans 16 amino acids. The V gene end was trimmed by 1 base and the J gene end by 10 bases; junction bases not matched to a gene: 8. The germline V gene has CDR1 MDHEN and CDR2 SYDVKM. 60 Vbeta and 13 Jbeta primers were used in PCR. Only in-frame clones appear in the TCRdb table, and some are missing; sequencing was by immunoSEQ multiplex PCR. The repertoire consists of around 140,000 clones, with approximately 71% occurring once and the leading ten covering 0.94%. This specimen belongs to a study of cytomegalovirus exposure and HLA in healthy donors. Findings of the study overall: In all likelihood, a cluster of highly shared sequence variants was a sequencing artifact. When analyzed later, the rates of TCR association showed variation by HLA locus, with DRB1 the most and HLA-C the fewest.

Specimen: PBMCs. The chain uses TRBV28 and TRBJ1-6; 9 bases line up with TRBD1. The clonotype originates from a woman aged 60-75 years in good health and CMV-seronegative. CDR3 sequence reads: CASSLFMGQGLSPLHF. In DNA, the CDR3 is TGTGCCAGCAGTTTATTTATGGGACAGGGTCTGTCACCCCTCCACTTT.